These 21 T cell receptor beta chains were sequenced from one sample in a study of identical twins. TCRdb ran MiXCR on the 5' RACE reads and lists one entry per CDR3 protein. This sample has 460,000 or so distinct CDR3 sequences, with 11% to 15% found just once. Separately, the same data were catalogued under a study of yellow fever vaccine responses in identical twins.

Material: CD4+ T cells sorted from blood. These TCRs come from a woman aged 18-29 years in good health.

The chain is built from TRBV6-6 and TRBJ2-5; maybe TRBD2 (5 bases). V shed 5 bases and J shed 4 bases, with 5 bases lying between them. Germline CDR1 MNHNY, CDR2 SVGAGI (reference sequence). The CDR3 covers 11 residues. Here the CDR3 reads CASSAGETQYF. In DNA, the CDR3 is TGTGCCAGCAGTGCGGGAGAGACCCAGTACTTC.

J is TRBJ2-1 and V is TRBV5-1; tentative D call: TRBD1 (6 bases). CDR3 length: 14 residues. The V gene's germline CDR1 is SGHRS and CDR2 YFSETQ. Between the trimmed V and J ends, which lost 0 bases and 7 bases, there was a span of 11 bases. The CDR3 DNA reads as TGCGCCAGCAGCTTGGGAACAGGGCGGAATGAGCAGTTCTTC. Translation: CASSLGTGRNEQFF.

This clonotype has at least ten counts. J is TRBJ2-1 and V is TRBV29-1; 7 bases fit TRBD2. CDR1 and CDR2 (germline): SQVTM, ANQGSEA. The V gene end was trimmed by 1 base and the J gene end by 3 bases; junction bases not matched to a gene: 6. This CDR3 is built from 15 residues. The CDR3: CSVEGGRGSYNEQFF. CDR3 nucleotides: TGCAGCGTTGAAGGAGGGCGGGGGAGCTACAATGAGCAGTTCTTC.

This clonotype was seen more than once but under ten times. This chain links TRBV6-1 with TRBJ2-1; 7 nucleotides agree with TRBD2. V dropped 5 bases and J dropped 6; count of bases not matched to a gene: 10. Germline values: CDR1 MNHNS, CDR2 SASEGT. This CDR3 is built from 15 residues. The chain's CDR3 is CASSRGTNQVNEQFF. Written as DNA, the CDR3 is TGTGCCAGCAGTCGAGGGACTAACCAGGTCAATGAGCAGTTCTTC.

This clonotype appeared a few times. The chain uses TRBV7-9 and TRBJ2-3, with 8 positions matching TRBD1. Unmatched junction bases numbered 7, after V lost 4 bases and J lost 4 bases. The germline V gene has CDR1 SEHNR and CDR2 FQNEAQ (reference sequence). CDR3 length: 15 amino acids. The CDR3 protein is CASSWGRGHPDTQYF. CDR3 DNA sequence: TGTGCCAGCAGCTGGGGCAGGGGGCATCCAGATACGCAGTATTTT.

CDR3 DNA: TGTGCCACGTCCGTCTTGACAGGGTACCAAGAGACCCAGTACTTC. Residues: CATSVLTGYQETQYF. The chain links TRBV24-1 to TRBJ2-5, with 7 bases matching TRBD1. V gave up 10 bases and J gave up 0 bases; unmatched junction bases: 10. The germline CDR1 and CDR2 sequences are KGHDR and SFDVKD. The CDR3 totals 15 residues.

This clonotype was detected a few times. V is TRBV29-1 and J is TRBJ2-7; perhaps TRBD2 as D (6 bases). The V end was cut by 6 bases, the J end by 2 bases, with 14 bases between. This CDR3 region has 13 residues. Germline assignment: CDR1 SQVTM and CDR2 ANQGSEA. This CDR3 reads CSVLGLSPYEQYF. In DNA form, the CDR3 reads TGCAGCGTATTGGGACTCTCGCCCTACGAGCAGTACTTC.

J is TRBJ2-3 and V is TRBV29-1; either TRBD1 or TRBD2 may fit D (5 bases each). The CDR3 loop spans 12 amino acids. Germline CDR1 and CDR2: SQVTM and ANQGSEA. V lost 5 bases, J lost 6 bases, and 12 bases lay in between. The CDR3 nucleotides read TGCAGCGTTCTTCTGAGGGACGATACGCAGTATTTT. Its protein product is CSVLLRDDTQYF.

This sequence joins TRBV20-1 and TRBJ2-7; 7 nucleotides agree with TRBD1. J was trimmed by 8 bases and V by 6 bases; bases with no gene match: 4. Germline CDR1 is DFQATT and CDR2 is SNEGSKA (reference sequence). This CDR3 comprises 10 residues. The CDR3 sequence: CSALQGQQYF. Written as DNA, the CDR3 is TGCAGTGCGCTACAGGGGCAGCAGTACTTC.

This clonotype has more than one count but fewer than ten. An end of the junction differs from the germline gene, which may be a read error. The chain employs TRBV7-9 and TRBJ1-2; unclear D gene. This CDR3 spans 13 amino acids. Germline V gene data show CDR1 as SEHNR and CDR2 as FQNEAQ (reference sequence). CDR3 region: CTSSLDRAGSYTF. CDR3 nucleotide sequence: TGTACCAGCAGCTTAGATCGGGCCGGGAGCTACACCTTC.

This chain links TRBV5-1 with TRBJ1-5; D is unclear. This CDR3 contains 14 residues. Looked up from germline, CDR1 is SGHRS and CDR2 is YFSETQ. Trimming took 6 bases from V and 2 from J, leaving 12 bases between them. The chain's CDR3 is CASKPSSGNQPQHF. In DNA form, the CDR3 reads TGCGCCAGCAAGCCGTCCTCCGGCAATCAGCCCCAGCATTTT.

In this sample, this clonotype turned up a few times. The chain's CDR3 is CASSTPGRMAYEQYF. In DNA, the CDR3 is TGTGCCAGCAGCACCCCCGGCAGGATGGCCTACGAGCAGTACTTC. The chain is built from TRBV6-1 and TRBJ2-7, with D unclear. The CDR3 has 15 amino acids. The ends were cut back, 6 bases at V and 2 bases at J, with 17 bases in the middle. In germline, CDR1 is MNHNS, CDR2 SASEGT.

This clonotype was seen a few times. This sequence joins TRBV12-3 or TRBV12-4 and TRBJ1-1; D remains unclear. The CDR3 is 14 residues long. Between the trimmed V and J ends, which lost 3 bases and 0 bases, there was a span of 8 bases. CDR3 in amino acids: CASSFRSMNTEAFF. The CDR3 DNA follows: TGTGCCAGCAGTTTTAGAAGCATGAACACTGAAGCTTTCTTT.

This clonotype was picked up many times. The chain links TRBV12-3 or TRBV12-4 to TRBJ2-3; D not certain. V was clipped by 8 bases and J by 2 bases, with 17 bases between them. This CDR3 has 15 amino acids. In DNA form, the CDR3 reads TGTGCCAGCGCACTCAAGGGTTCCTCCACAGATACGCAGTATTTT. Translation: CASALKGSSTDTQYF.

V gene TRBV7-3 combines with J gene TRBJ2-3, with D tentatively TRBD2 (6 bases). Trimming took 2 bases from V and 0 from J, leaving 15 bases between them. The CDR3 loop spans 17 amino acids. CDR1 is SGHTA, CDR2 FQGTGA, per germline. The CDR3 loop reads CASSLLGGGSSTDTQYF. CDR3 in DNA: TGTGCCAGCAGCTTATTGGGGGGAGGTTCTAGCACAGATACGCAGTATTTT. Filled out from reference TRBV7-3 and TRBJ2-3, the complete variable domain reads GAGVSQTPSNKVTEKGKYVELRCDPISGHTALYWYRQSLGQGPEFLIYFQGTGAADDSGLPNDRFFAVRPEGSVSTLKIQRTERGDSAVYLCASSLLGGGSSTDTQYFGPGTRLTVL.

This clonotype was recorded a few times. The gene calls are TRBV5-1 and TRBJ2-1; TRBD2 might be the D (6 bases). This CDR3 has 13 residues. The germline gives CDR1 SGHRS, CDR2 YFSETQ. Trimming took 4 bases from V and 10 from J, leaving 15 bases between them. This CDR3 reads CASSALGGWEQFF. As DNA, the CDR3 is TGCGCCAGCAGCGCCCTGGGGGGATGGGAGCAGTTCTTC.

The rearrangement joins TRBV28 to TRBJ1-4, with a tentative D call TRBD1 (5 bases). CDR1 and CDR2 from the germline V gene are MDHEN and SYDVKM. This CDR3 comprises 13 residues. Trimming stripped 11 bases from V and 8 bases from J, with 18 bases between. The CDR3 nucleotides are TGTGCCTCCGGGGCAGGGAGGGGCGAAAAACTGTTTTTT. This translates into CASGAGRGEKLFF. The variable domain in full, with the rest retrieved from reference TRBV28 and TRBJ1-4, is DVKVTQSSRYLVKRTGEKVFLECVQDMDHENMFWYRQDPGLGLRLIYFSYDVKMKEKGDIPEGYSVSREKKERFSLILESASTNQTSMYLCASGAGRGEKLFFGSGTQLSVL.

The chain recombines TRBV20-1 with TRBJ2-7; a weak D match, TRBD2 (6 bases). Trimming pared 0 bases from V and 6 bases from J, leaving 21 bases between. Germline values: CDR1 DFQATT, CDR2 SNEGSKA (reference sequence). The CDR3 sequence is 16 residues long. The CDR3 sequence: CSARDPRGHSLSEQYF. In nucleotides, the CDR3 is TGCAGTGCTAGAGATCCGCGGGGCCACAGCCTAAGCGAGCAGTACTTC.

This clonotype was detected only a few times. The V gene is TRBV28, the J gene TRBJ2-3; D possibly corresponds to TRBD2 (5 bases). CDR1 is MDHEN, CDR2 SYDVKM, per germline. The CDR3 is made up of 14 amino acids. Trimming cost V 2 bases and J 2 bases, with 8 bases left between them. The CDR3 reads CASSLPGITDTQYF. The CDR3 DNA reads as TGTGCCAGCAGTTTACCGGGAATCACAGATACGCAGTATTTT.

This clonotype was recorded at least ten times. V gene TRBV29-1 combines with J gene TRBJ2-7, with D possibly TRBD2 on 6 matching bases. The CDR3 extends over 13 amino acids. Germline values: CDR1 SQVTM, CDR2 ANQGSEA. V lost 4 bases, J lost 2 bases, and 12 bases lay in between. CDR3 nucleotide sequence: TGCAGCGTTGGCGGGATCGCACCCTACGAGCAGTACTTC. It encodes CSVGGIAPYEQYF.

This clonotype has more than one count but fewer than ten. CDR3 sequence: CASSPSGLAGPSTDTQYF. The CDR3 coding sequence is TGTGCCAGCAGCCCCTCGGGACTAGCGGGGCCGAGCACAGATACGCAGTATTTT. The chain employs TRBV3-1 and TRBJ2-3, with 13 nucleotides matching TRBD2. V lost 4 bases to trimming and J lost 0 bases; unmatched junction nucleotides: 7. CDR3 length: 18 residues. Germline V gene sequence: CDR1 LGHDT, CDR2 YNNKEL (reference sequence).